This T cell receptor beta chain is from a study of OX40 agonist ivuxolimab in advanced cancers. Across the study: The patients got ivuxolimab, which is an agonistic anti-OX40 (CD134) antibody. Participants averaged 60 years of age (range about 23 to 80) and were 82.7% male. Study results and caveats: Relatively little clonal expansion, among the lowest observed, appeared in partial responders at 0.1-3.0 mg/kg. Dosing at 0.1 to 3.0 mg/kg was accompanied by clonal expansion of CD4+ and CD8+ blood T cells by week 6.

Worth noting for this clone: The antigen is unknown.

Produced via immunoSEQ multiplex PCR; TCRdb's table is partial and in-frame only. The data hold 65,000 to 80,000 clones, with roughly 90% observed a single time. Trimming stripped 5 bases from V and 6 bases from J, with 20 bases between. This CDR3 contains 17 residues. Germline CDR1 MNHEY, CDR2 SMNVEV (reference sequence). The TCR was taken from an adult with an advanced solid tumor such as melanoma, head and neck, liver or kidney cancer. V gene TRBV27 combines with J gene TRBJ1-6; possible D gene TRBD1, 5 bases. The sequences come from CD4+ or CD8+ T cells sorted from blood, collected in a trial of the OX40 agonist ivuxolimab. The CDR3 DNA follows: TGTGCCAGCAGTCTACACGCGATCCGGGGGGGTAATTCACCCCTCCACTTT. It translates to CASSLHAIRGGNSPLHF.